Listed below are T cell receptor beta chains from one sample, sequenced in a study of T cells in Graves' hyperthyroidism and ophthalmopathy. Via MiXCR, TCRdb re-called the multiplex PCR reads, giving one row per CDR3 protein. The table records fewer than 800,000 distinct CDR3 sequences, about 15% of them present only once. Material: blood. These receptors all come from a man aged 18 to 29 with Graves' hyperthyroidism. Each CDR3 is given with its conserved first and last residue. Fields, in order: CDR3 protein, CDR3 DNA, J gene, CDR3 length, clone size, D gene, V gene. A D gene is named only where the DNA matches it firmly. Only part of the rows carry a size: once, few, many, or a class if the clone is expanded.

CDR3aa: CASSPVLLASGANVLTF
CDR3nt: TGTGCCAGCAGCCCCGTCCTCCTTGCCTCTGGGGCCAACGTCCTGACTTTC
j_gene: TRBJ2-6
len: 17
abundance: many
d_gene: -
v_gene: TRBV11-2

CDR3aa: CASSYSRGAGRETQYF
CDR3nt: TGTGCCAGCAGTTACTCGAGGGGGGCCGGGAGGGAGACCCAGTACTTC
j_gene: TRBJ2-5
len: 16
abundance: few
d_gene: -
v_gene: TRBV6-5

CDR3aa: CASSGVAGVRREQFF
CDR3nt: TGCGCCAGCAGCGGGGTAGCGGGAGTTAGAAGGGAGCAGTTCTTC
j_gene: TRBJ2-1
len: 15
abundance: many
d_gene: TRBD2
v_gene: TRBV5-1

CDR3aa: CASSYRGRMNTEAFF
CDR3nt: TGTGCCAGCAGTTACCGGGGACGGATGAACACTGAAGCTTTCTTT
j_gene: TRBJ1-1
len: 15
abundance: many
d_gene: -
v_gene: TRBV6-5

CDR3aa: CASAIGQGLFSATQYF
CDR3nt: TGTGCCAGTGCGATCGGACAGGGGCTTTTTTCAGCGACGCAGTATTTT
j_gene: TRBJ2-3
len: 16
abundance: -
d_gene: TRBD1
v_gene: TRBV6-2/TRBV6-3

CDR3aa: CASSFPPGYNSYNEQFF
CDR3nt: TGTGCCAGCAGTTTCCCCCCTGGATATAACTCCTACAATGAGCAGTTCTTC
j_gene: TRBJ2-1
len: 17
abundance: many
d_gene: -
v_gene: TRBV28

CDR3aa: CSASPASGSFSYEQYF
CDR3nt: TGCAGTGCTAGTCCCGCCAGCGGGAGCTTCTCCTACGAGCAGTACTTC
j_gene: TRBJ2-7
len: 16
abundance: few
d_gene: TRBD2
v_gene: TRBV20-1

CDR3aa: CASSRLRRTDTQYF
CDR3nt: TGCGCCAGCAGCCGACTCAGGAGGACAGATACGCAGTATTTT
j_gene: TRBJ2-3
len: 14
abundance: -
d_gene: -
v_gene: TRBV5-1

CDR3aa: CASSVFTEAFF
CDR3nt: TGTGCCAGTAGCGTCTTCACCGAAGCTTTCTTT
j_gene: TRBJ1-1
len: 11
abundance: -
d_gene: -
v_gene: TRBV19

CDR3aa: CASSPHGEGGYQPQHF
CDR3nt: TGTGCCAGCAGTCCCCATGGGGAAGGAGGCTATCAGCCCCAGCATTTT
j_gene: TRBJ1-5
len: 16
abundance: -
d_gene: -
v_gene: TRBV6-1

CDR3aa: CASSSLAAPHNEQFF
CDR3nt: TGTGCCAGCAGCTCCTTAGCCGCCCCCCACAATGAGCAGTTCTTC
j_gene: TRBJ2-1
len: 15
abundance: -
d_gene: -
v_gene: TRBV11-3

CDR3aa: CASGRQGTLQYF
CDR3nt: TGTGCCAGCGGGAGACAGGGAACGCTTCAGTACTTC
j_gene: TRBJ2-4
len: 12
abundance: many
d_gene: TRBD1
v_gene: TRBV28

CDR3aa: CASSLEGPRGETQYF
CDR3nt: TGTGCCAGCAGCTTAGAAGGGCCCCGTGGAGAGACCCAGTACTTC
j_gene: TRBJ2-5
len: 15
abundance: -
d_gene: -
v_gene: TRBV7-9

CDR3aa: CASSFSGLAGYTDTQYF
CDR3nt: TGTGCCAGCAGCTTCTCAGGACTAGCGGGGTACACAGATACGCAGTATTTT
j_gene: TRBJ2-3
len: 17
abundance: few
d_gene: TRBD2
v_gene: TRBV7-2

CDR3aa: CASSSAAHGNQPQHF
CDR3nt: TGTGCCAGCAGCTCGGCGGCCCATGGGAATCAGCCCCAGCATTTT
j_gene: TRBJ1-5
len: 15
abundance: few
d_gene: -
v_gene: TRBV5-6

CDR3aa: CASSIAPAEPGNTIYF
CDR3nt: TGTGCCAGCAGTATCGCTCCGGCAGAGCCTGGAAACACCATATATTTT
j_gene: TRBJ1-3
len: 16
abundance: few
d_gene: -
v_gene: TRBV7-3

CDR3aa: CASSYGRVPAEAFF
CDR3nt: TGTGCCAGCAGTTACGGCCGGGTCCCCGCTGAAGCTTTCTTT
j_gene: TRBJ1-1
len: 14
abundance: once
d_gene: -
v_gene: TRBV6-5

CDR3aa: CASSRRQGTTDTQYF
CDR3nt: TGTGCCAGCAGCCGAAGACAGGGTACCACAGATACGCAGTATTTT
j_gene: TRBJ2-3
len: 15
abundance: many
d_gene: TRBD1
v_gene: TRBV12-3/TRBV12-4

CDR3aa: CASSSGQVRYEQYF
CDR3nt: TGTGCCAGCAGCTCGGGACAGGTCCGCTACGAGCAGTACTTC
j_gene: TRBJ2-7
len: 14
abundance: -
d_gene: TRBD1
v_gene: TRBV5-5